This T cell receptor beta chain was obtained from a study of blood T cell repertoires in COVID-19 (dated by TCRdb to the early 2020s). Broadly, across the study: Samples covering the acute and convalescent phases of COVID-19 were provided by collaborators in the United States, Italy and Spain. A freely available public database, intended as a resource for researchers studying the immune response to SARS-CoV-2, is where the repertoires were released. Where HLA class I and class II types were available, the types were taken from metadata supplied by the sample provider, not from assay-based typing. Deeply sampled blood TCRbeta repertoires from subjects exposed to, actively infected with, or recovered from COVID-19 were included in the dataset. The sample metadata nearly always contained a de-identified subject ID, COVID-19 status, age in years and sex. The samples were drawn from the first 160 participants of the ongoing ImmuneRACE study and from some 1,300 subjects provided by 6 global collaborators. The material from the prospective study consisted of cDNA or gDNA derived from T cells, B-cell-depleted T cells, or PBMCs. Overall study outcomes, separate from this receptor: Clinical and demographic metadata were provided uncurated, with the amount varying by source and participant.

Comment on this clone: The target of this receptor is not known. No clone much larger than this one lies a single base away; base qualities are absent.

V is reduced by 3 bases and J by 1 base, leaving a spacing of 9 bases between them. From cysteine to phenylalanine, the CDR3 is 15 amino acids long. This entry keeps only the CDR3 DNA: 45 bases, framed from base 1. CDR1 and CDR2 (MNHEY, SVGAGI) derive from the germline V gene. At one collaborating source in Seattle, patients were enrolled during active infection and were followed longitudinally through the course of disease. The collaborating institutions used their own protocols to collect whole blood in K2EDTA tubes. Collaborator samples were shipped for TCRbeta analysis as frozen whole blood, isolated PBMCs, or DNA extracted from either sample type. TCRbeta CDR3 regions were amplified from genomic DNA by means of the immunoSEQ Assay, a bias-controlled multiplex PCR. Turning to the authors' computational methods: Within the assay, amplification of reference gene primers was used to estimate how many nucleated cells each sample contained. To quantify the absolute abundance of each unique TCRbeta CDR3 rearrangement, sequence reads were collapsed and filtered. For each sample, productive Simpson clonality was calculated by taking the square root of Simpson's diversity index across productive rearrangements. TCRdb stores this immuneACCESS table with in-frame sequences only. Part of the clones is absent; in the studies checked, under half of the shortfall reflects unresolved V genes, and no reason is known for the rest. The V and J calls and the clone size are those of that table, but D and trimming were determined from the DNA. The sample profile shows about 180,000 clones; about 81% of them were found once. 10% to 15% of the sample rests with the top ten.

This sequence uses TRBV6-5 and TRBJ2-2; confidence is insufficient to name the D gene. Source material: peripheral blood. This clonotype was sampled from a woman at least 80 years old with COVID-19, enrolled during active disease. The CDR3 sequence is CASSYQAENTGELFF. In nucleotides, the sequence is TGTGCCAGCAGTTATCAGGCAGAGAACACCGGGGAGCTGTTTTTT.